This entry describes one T cell receptor (beta chain). This record belongs to a study of blood T cells in healthy people across ages. PBMCs, at least 7 million per sample, were isolated. PCR was performed a second time for roughly 7 to 11 cycles using a sample-barcoded 5' primer and a J-beta primer mix. From the 5' RACE reads, TCRdb called clonotypes with MiXCR, one entry per CDR3 protein. Of hundreds of thousands of distinct CDR3 sequences listed, around 20% are singletons. Germline V gene lookup returns CDR1 DFQATT and CDR2 SNEGSKA (reference sequence). V lost 0 bases to trimming and J lost 3 bases, with 12 bases between them. CDR3 size: 14 residues.

Material for sequencing was blood. The chain is built from TRBV20-1 and TRBJ2-7; D unclear. The source is a man aged 70-80 years in good health. This CDR3 reads CSARDPTRGYEQYF. Written as DNA, the CDR3 is TGCAGTGCTAGAGACCCTACGAGAGGCTACGAGCAGTACTTC.